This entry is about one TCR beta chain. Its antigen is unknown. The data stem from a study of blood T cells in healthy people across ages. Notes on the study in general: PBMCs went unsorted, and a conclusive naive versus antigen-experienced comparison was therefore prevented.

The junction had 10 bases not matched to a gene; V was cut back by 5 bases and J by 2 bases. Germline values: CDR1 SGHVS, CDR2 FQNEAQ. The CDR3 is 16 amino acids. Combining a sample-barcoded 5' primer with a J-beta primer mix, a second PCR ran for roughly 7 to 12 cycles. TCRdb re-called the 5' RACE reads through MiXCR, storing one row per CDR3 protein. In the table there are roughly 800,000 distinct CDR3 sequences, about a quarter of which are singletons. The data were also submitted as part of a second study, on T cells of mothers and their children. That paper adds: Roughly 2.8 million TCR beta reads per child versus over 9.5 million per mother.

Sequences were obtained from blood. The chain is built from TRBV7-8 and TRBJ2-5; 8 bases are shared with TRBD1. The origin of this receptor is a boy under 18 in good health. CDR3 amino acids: CASSLLTGDFQETQYF. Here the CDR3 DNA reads TGTGCCAGCAGCCTACTGACAGGGGACTTTCAAGAGACCCAGTACTTC.